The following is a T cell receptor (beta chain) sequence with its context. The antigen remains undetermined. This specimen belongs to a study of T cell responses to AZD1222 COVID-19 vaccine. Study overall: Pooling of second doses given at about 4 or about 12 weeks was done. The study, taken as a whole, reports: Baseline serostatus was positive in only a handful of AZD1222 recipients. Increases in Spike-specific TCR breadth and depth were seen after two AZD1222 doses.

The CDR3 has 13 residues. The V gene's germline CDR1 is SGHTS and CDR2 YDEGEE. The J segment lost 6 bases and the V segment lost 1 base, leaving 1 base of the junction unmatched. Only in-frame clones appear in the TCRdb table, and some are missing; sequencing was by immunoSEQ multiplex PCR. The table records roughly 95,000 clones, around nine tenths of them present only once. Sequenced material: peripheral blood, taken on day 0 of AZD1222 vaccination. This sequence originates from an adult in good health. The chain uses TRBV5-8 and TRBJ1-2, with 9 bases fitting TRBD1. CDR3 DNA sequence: TGTGCCAGCAGCTTGACAGGGGGCCATGGCTACACCTTC. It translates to CASSLTGGHGYTF. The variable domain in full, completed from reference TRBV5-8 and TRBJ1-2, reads EAGVTQSPTHLIKTRGQQATLRCSPISGHTSVYWYQQALGLGLQFLLWYDEGEERNRGNFPPRFSGRQFPNYSSELNVNALELEDSALYLCASSLTGGHGYTFGSGTRLTVV.